Listed here are 30 T cell receptor beta chains from one sample, sequenced in a study of cytotoxic CD8 clonotypes in ibrutinib-treated CLL. Some clones are missing from TCRdb's copy, which holds only in-frame ones; the method was immunoSEQ multiplex PCR. Here the sample spans fewer than 300,000 clones, 70% to 80% being singletons. The sample was PBMCs, taken at disease progression, from a patient treated with ibrutinib. Every receptor here comes from a human donor with chronic lymphocytic leukemia.

This chain joins TRBV15 and TRBJ2-5; D is uncertain. V was trimmed by 3 bases and J by 2 bases, leaving 7 bases between them. Per germline, CDR1 LNHNV and CDR2 YYDKDF (reference sequence). The CDR3 has 13 residues. The CDR3 spells CATSRVHQETQYF. CDR3 sequence (DNA): TGTGCCACCAGCAGGGTCCATCAAGAGACCCAGTACTTC.

V usage is TRBV7-8 and J usage is TRBJ2-7; TRBD1 matches 10 bases. The CDR3 is 15 amino acids. With V trimmed by 3 bases and J by 4 bases, 6 bases remained unmatched. CDR1 SGHVS and CDR2 FQNEAQ come from the germline V gene. The CDR3 nucleotides read TGTGCCAGCAGCTTTTCTGGGACAGGGGCGTACGAGCAGTACTTC. Its protein is CASSFSGTGAYEQYF.

There are a few counts of this clone. The chain links TRBV2 to TRBJ2-7; 9 positions agree with TRBD1. Germline values: CDR1 SNHLY, CDR2 FYNNEI. V dropped 6 bases and J dropped 2; count of bases not matched to a gene: 5. This CDR3 has 14 residues. CDR3 in DNA: TGTGCCAGCAGAAGGGACAGGGTGGCCTACGAGCAGTACTTC. It translates to CASRRDRVAYEQYF.

The chain combines TRBV5-6 with TRBJ2-3; a weak D match, TRBD2 (5 bases). The germline V gene encodes CDR1 SGHDT and CDR2 YYEEEE. The ends were cut back, 1 base at V and 2 bases at J, with 11 bases in the middle. CDR3 size: 15 residues. The CDR3 sequence: CASSLRTFFTDTQYF. CDR3 DNA sequence: TGTGCCAGCAGCTTGCGGACTTTCTTCACAGATACGCAGTATTTT.

This clone has a single count. The chain combines TRBV4-1 with TRBJ2-3; perhaps TRBD2 as D (6 bases). CDR1 MGHRA and CDR2 YSYEKL come from the germline V gene. Trimming took 2 bases from V and 5 from J, leaving 23 bases between them. The CDR3 contains 18 residues. Here the CDR3 reads CASSQLPPGRGVGDTQYF. The CDR3 DNA reads TGCGCCAGCAGCCAACTACCCCCGGGGCGCGGGGTTGGAGATACGCAGTATTTT.

V gene TRBV23-1 combines with J gene TRBJ1-5; the match to TRBD1 covers 11 bases. TRBV23-1 is annotated as an ORF whose role is uncertain. V was pared by 1 base and J by 6 bases, with 11 bases of the junction left unmatched. The CDR3 length is 18 residues. CDR3 sequence reads: CASSQLGGTGQGAQPQHF. The CDR3 region has the DNA TGCGCCAGCAGTCAATTAGGGGGGACCGGACAGGGGGCTCAGCCCCAGCATTTT.

The V and J genes are TRBV11-2 and TRBJ2-7; D may be TRBD1 or TRBD2 (5 bases each). The V gene lost 0 bases and the J gene lost 3 bases, with 12 bases spanning the gap. CDR3 length equals 15 residues. The V gene's germline CDR1 is SGHAT and CDR2 FQNNGV. The CDR3 reads CASSLDRDPGYEQYF. DNA for the CDR3: TGTGCCAGCAGCTTAGATCGGGACCCCGGCTACGAGCAGTACTTC.

This clone has a handful of counts. This chain joins TRBV5-4 and TRBJ1-5, with TRBD1 as a possible D gene (5 bases). The V and J ends lost 3 bases and 1 base respectively, with 8 bases between them. The CDR3 sequence is 14 residues long. Germline assignment: CDR1 SGHNT and CDR2 YYREEE (reference sequence). The CDR3 sequence is CASSSRGSNQPQHF. The CDR3, as DNA: TGTGCCAGCAGCTCCCGGGGCAGCAATCAGCCCCAGCATTTT.

V and J are TRBV18 and TRBJ1-2; D might be TRBD1 (5 bases). V was clipped by 4 bases and J by 5 bases, with 14 bases between them. This CDR3 region has 14 residues. Germline CDR1 and CDR2: KGHSH and LQKENI. CDR3 region: CASSRQGVWYGYTF. CDR3 DNA sequence: TGTGCCAGCTCACGGCAGGGTGTGTGGTATGGCTACACCTTC.

In this sample, this clone turned up once. This chain uses TRBV25-1 with TRBJ2-3; D remains unclear. The CDR3 contains 17 residues. Germline lookup yields CDR1 MGHDK and CDR2 SYGVNS. V lost 2 bases and J 0 bases, leaving 15 bases between the germline ends. DNA for the CDR3: TGTGCCAGCAGTGAAACCCTTGGCGGTCATAGCACAGATACGCAGTATTTT. Its translation: CASSETLGGHSTDTQYF.

V and J are TRBV11-2 and TRBJ2-3; 12 bases align to TRBD2. This CDR3 is built from 16 residues. Germline-derived CDR1 and CDR2 are SGHAT and FQNNGV. V trimming: 1 base; J trimming: 6 bases; junction bases outside the gene matches: 5. The CDR3 bases are TGTGCCAGCAGCTTAGTGCCTAGCGGGAGGGGGGATACGCAGTATTTT. The encoded protein is CASSLVPSGRGDTQYF.

This clone turned up a few times. The chain links TRBV27 to TRBJ2-1, with no clear D. CDR1 MNHEY and CDR2 SMNVEV come from the germline V gene (reference sequence). The CDR3 is 15 amino acids. Deletions cut 3 bases from V and 4 bases from J, with 13 bases between. CDR3 nucleotides: TGTGCCAGCAGTTTTACGGCTTCCGCATACAATGAGCAGTTCTTC. Amino acids: CASSFTASAYNEQFF.

The chain links TRBV27 to TRBJ2-5; no clear D gene. CDR3 length: 15 residues. Germline CDR1 is MNHEY and CDR2 is SMNVEV (reference sequence). Trimming pared 0 bases from V and 0 bases from J, leaving 8 bases between. The CDR3 region is CASSLSPRYQETQYF. In nucleotides, the CDR3 is TGTGCCAGCAGTTTATCCCCTCGATACCAAGAGACCCAGTACTTC.

This clone came up a few times. The V and J genes are TRBV18 and TRBJ2-3; possible D gene TRBD2, 5 bases. V gave up 10 bases and J gave up 1 base, with 15 bases separating them. The CDR3 totals 14 residues. Germline values: CDR1 KGHSH, CDR2 LQKENI. DNA for the CDR3: TGTGCCAACTCCCTGTGGGGAGGCACAGATACGCAGTATTTT. Translation: CANSLWGGTDTQYF.

V gene TRBV29-1 combines with J gene TRBJ1-2; no reliable D call. The CDR3 has 12 residues. In germline, CDR1 is SQVTM, CDR2 ANQGSEA. Trimming pared 4 bases from V and 3 bases from J, leaving 9 bases between. The CDR3 region is CSVGVAHYGYTF. DNA of the CDR3: TGCAGCGTTGGGGTAGCGCACTATGGCTACACCTTC.

CDR3 region: CASSLTGYTGELFF. The CDR3 DNA reads as TGTGCCAGCAGCTTGACAGGGTATACCGGGGAGCTGTTTTTT. The chain has TRBV5-4 and TRBJ2-2, with TRBD1 as a possible D gene (6 bases). CDR1 is SGHNT, CDR2 YYREEE, per germline (reference sequence). Trimming removed 1 base at V and 5 bases at J, with 9 bases between. There are 14 residues in the CDR3.

The rearrangement joins TRBV15 to TRBJ2-7, with 11 nucleotides matching TRBD1. Germline lookup yields CDR1 LNHNV and CDR2 YYDKDF (reference sequence). The ends lost 4 bases at V and 0 bases at J; junction bases unmatched: 2. This CDR3 is 15 amino acids long. This CDR3 is CATSKGTGGSYEQYF. The CDR3 bases are TGTGCCACCAGCAAAGGGACAGGGGGCTCCTACGAGCAGTACTTC.

The genes are TRBV4-1 and TRBJ2-1; possible D gene TRBD2, 6 bases. Germline values: CDR1 MGHRA, CDR2 YSYEKL. Trimming removed 6 bases at V and 4 bases at J, with 22 bases between. CDR3 size: 17 residues. CDR3 sequence reads: CASREGRGGALYNEQFF. CDR3 nucleotides: TGCGCCAGCAGAGAAGGGAGAGGCGGGGCCCTTTACAATGAGCAGTTCTTC.

The chain links TRBV19 to TRBJ1-1; 10 bases line up with TRBD1. The CDR3 runs to 14 residues. The J segment lost 4 bases and the V segment lost 7 bases, leaving 6 bases of the junction unmatched. The V gene's germline CDR1 is LNHDA and CDR2 SQIVND (reference sequence). The CDR3: CASKTGGRGTEAFF. For the CDR3, the DNA is TGTGCCAGTAAGACAGGGGGCAGGGGCACTGAAGCTTTCTTT.

The chain employs TRBV28 and TRBJ1-4, with TRBD1 matching 8 bases. The CDR3 runs to 15 residues. Germline values: CDR1 MDHEN, CDR2 SYDVKM. With V trimmed by 7 bases and J by 4 bases, 8 bases remained unmatched. The CDR3 loop is CASKTGGVFNEKLFF. The DNA of the CDR3 is TGTGCCAGCAAAACAGGGGGGGTTTTTAATGAAAAACTGTTTTTT.

The CDR3 region is CASSSFFYLDSSVRDTQYF. The CDR3 bases are TGTGCCAGTAGTAGTTTCTTTTATTTGGACAGCTCGGTACGAGATACGCAGTATTTT. V is TRBV19 and J is TRBJ2-3; tentatively, D is TRBD1 (6 bases). Germline V gene data show CDR1 as LNHDA and CDR2 as SQIVND (reference sequence). This CDR3 spans 19 amino acids. V was clipped by 4 bases and J by 5 bases, with 28 bases between them.

V and J are TRBV7-9 and TRBJ2-7; no firm D call. V lost 6 bases to trimming and J lost 2 bases, with 8 bases between them. Germline CDR1 and CDR2: SEHNR and FQNEAQ (reference sequence). The CDR3 covers 12 residues. For the CDR3, the DNA is TGTGCCAGCAGTCAAACCCCCTACGAGCAGTACTTC. Amino acid sequence: CASSQTPYEQYF.

The chain recombines TRBV7-6 with TRBJ2-7; D gene ambiguous. CDR1 is SGHVS, CDR2 FNYEAQ, per germline. V was pared by 0 bases and J by 1 base, with 7 bases between. The CDR3 runs to 14 residues. The CDR3 loop reads CASSLAFGSYEQYF. The CDR3 bases are TGTGCCAGCAGCTTAGCGTTTGGTTCCTACGAGCAGTACTTC.

The chain employs TRBV2 and TRBJ2-2; maybe TRBD1 (6 bases). Germline V CDR1 and CDR2: SNHLY, FYNNEI. V lost 3 bases and J lost 0, with 8 bases in between. This CDR3 is built from 15 residues. The CDR3 loop reads CASSDRGPNTGELFF. The CDR3 coding sequence is TGTGCCAGCAGTGACAGGGGACCGAACACCGGGGAGCTGTTTTTT.

This clone has more than one count but fewer than ten. The V call is TRBV27, the J call TRBJ2-1, with 10 nucleotides matching TRBD2. After removal of 4 bases from V and 6 bases from J, the junction contained 9 bases not matched to a gene. This CDR3 contains 16 residues. The germline gives CDR1 MNHEY, CDR2 SMNVEV (reference sequence). CDR3 residues: CASSSELERGGNEQFF. The CDR3, as DNA: TGTGCCAGCAGTTCGGAGTTGGAGCGGGGGGGCAATGAGCAGTTCTTC.

This rearrangement joins TRBV4-1 to TRBJ1-1; D uncertain. The CDR3 consists of 14 residues. The germline gives CDR1 MGHRA, CDR2 YSYEKL. The germline V and J ends were trimmed by 3 bases and 0 bases, with 8 bases remaining between them. In DNA, the CDR3 is TGCGCCAGCAGCCAGAGGGCGATGAACACTGAAGCTTTCTTT. Its protein product is CASSQRAMNTEAFF.

The chain employs TRBV29-1 and TRBJ1-2; 9 nucleotides align to TRBD1. Per the germline V gene, CDR1 is SQVTM and CDR2 is ANQGSEA. The CDR3 length is 14 residues. V shed 4 bases, J shed 8 bases, and the junction held 11 bases outside the gene matches. CDR3 region: CSVVQSRTGEGYTF. CDR3 coding DNA: TGCAGCGTTGTCCAATCCCGGACAGGGGAAGGCTACACCTTC.

J is TRBJ2-5 and V is TRBV10-3; 8 bases match TRBD2. This CDR3 comprises 16 residues. Germline-derived CDR1 and CDR2 are ENHRY and SYGVKD. The V gene end was trimmed by 0 bases and the J gene end by 5 bases; junction bases not matched to a gene: 8. The CDR3: CAISESLGLGLETQYF. The DNA of the CDR3 is TGTGCCATCAGTGAGTCGCTGGGACTAGGCTTGGAGACCCAGTACTTC.

This clone occurred a few times. The chain links TRBV2 to TRBJ2-3; D is unresolved. In germline, CDR1 is SNHLY, CDR2 FYNNEI. The V end lost 1 base, the J end lost 1 base, and 15 bases lay between the germline ends. The length of the CDR3 is 17 residues. CDR3 sequence: CASSEVGRVWGTDTQYF. In nucleotides, the CDR3 is TGTGCCAGCAGTGAAGTGGGTAGGGTGTGGGGCACAGATACGCAGTATTTT.

The chain links TRBV5-1 to TRBJ1-1, with TRBD1 matching 7 bases. CDR3 length: 15 amino acids. Germline V lookup: CDR1 SGHRS, CDR2 YFSETQ. V gave up 3 bases and J gave up 3 bases; unmatched junction bases: 8. In DNA form, the CDR3 reads TGCGCCAGCAGCTGGACAGGTTACGGCGACACTGAAGCTTTCTTT. This translates into CASSWTGYGDTEAFF.